This T cell receptor (beta chain) was documented in a study of cytomegalovirus exposure and HLA in healthy donors. The PCR was carried out with 60 Vbeta primers and 13 Jbeta primers. Using immunoSEQ multiplex PCR, the repertoire was profiled, and TCRdb retains in-frame clones only, with some absent. The repertoire includes 150,000 to 200,000 clones, roughly 72% of them detected once, and 1.5% to 2% sits in the top ten. The sample taken for sequencing was PBMCs. The sequence derives from a man younger than 40 in good health and CMV-seronegative.

Here the CDR3 reads CASYDRDRYGYTF. CDR3 DNA: TGTGCCTCCTACGACAGGGACCGTTATGGCTACACCTTC. The chain links TRBV30 to TRBJ1-2; TRBD1 agrees at 7 bases. V trimming: 7 bases; J trimming: 5 bases; junction bases outside the gene matches: 10. This CDR3 spans 13 amino acids. Looked up from germline, CDR1 is GTSNPN and CDR2 is SVGIG (reference sequence).